This T cell receptor (beta chain) was sequenced in a study of blood T cell repertoires in COVID-19. For the study at large: Collection of acute and convalescent COVID-19 samples took place in the United States, Italy and Spain. Sources were T cells, B-cell-depleted T cells, or PBMCs; the material itself was cDNA or gDNA.

A few counts support this clone. Original analysis: Reference gene primer amplification yielded estimated nucleated cell counts. The repertoire was sequenced with immunoSEQ multiplex PCR; TCRdb's copy has only in-frame clones and lacks some. That table furnishes V, J and clone size, whereas the DNA furnished D and trimming. The sample has roughly 120,000 clones; over 75% are singletons. The source material was peripheral blood. The receptor was isolated from a woman of 80 years or more with active or convalescent COVID-19.

CDR3 in DNA: TGTGCCAGCAGTTGGGTTCGGGCGGGGTTTCCGGACAATGAGCAGTTCTTC. This gives the protein CASSWVRAGFPDNEQFF. The chain joins TRBV28 to TRBJ2-1; D possibly corresponds to TRBD2 (6 bases). There are 17 residues in the CDR3. CDR1 MDHEN and CDR2 SYDVKM come from the germline V gene. V was cut by 4 bases and J by 5 bases, with 21 bases left in between.